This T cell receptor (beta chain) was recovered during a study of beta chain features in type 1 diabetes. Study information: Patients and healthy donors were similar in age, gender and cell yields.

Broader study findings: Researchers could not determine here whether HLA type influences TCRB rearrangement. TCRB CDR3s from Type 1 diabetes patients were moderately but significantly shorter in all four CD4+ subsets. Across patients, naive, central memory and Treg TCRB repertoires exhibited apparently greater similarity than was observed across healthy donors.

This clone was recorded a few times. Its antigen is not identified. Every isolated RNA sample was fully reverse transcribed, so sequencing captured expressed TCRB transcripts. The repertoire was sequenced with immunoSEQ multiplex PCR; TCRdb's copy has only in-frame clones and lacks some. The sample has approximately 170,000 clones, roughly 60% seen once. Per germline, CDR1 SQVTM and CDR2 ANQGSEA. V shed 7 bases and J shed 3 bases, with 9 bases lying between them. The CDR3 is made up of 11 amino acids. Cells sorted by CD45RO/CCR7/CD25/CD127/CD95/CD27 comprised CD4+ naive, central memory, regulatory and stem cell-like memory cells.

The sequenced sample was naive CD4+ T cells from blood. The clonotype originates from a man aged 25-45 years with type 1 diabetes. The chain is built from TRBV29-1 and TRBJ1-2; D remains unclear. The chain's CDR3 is CSAGSDYGYTF. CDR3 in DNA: TGCAGCGCCGGTTCTGACTATGGCTACACCTTC. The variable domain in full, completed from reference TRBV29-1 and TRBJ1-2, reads SAVISQKPSRDICQRGTSLTIQCQVDSQVTMMFWYRQQPGQSLTLIATANQGSEATYESGFVIDKFPISRPNLTFSTLTVSNMSPEDSSIYLCSAGSDYGYTFGSGTRLTVV.